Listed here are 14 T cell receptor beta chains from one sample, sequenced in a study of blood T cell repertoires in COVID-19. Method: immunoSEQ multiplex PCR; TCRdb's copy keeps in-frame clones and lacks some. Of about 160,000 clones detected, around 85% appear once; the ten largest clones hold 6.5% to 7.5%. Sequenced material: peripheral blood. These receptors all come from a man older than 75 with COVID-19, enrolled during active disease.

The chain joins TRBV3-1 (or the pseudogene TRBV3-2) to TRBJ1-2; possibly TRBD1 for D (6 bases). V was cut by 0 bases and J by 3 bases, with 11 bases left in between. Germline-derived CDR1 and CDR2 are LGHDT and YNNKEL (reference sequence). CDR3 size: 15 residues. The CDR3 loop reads CASSQEQGFDYGYTF. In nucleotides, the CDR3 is TGTGCCAGCAGCCAAGAACAGGGATTCGACTATGGCTACACCTTC.

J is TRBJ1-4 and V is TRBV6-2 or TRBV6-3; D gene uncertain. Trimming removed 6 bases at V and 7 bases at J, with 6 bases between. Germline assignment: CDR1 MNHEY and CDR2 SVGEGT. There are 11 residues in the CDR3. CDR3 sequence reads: CASSQSEKLFF. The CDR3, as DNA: TGTGCCAGCAGCCAGAGTGAAAAACTGTTTTTT.

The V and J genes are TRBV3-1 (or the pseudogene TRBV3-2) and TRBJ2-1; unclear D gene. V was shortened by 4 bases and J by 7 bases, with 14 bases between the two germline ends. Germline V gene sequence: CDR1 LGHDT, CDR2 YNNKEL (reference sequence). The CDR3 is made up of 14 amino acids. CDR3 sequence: CASSLPGTTNEQFF. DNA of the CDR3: TGTGCCAGCAGCCTACCAGGCACCACTAATGAGCAGTTCTTC.

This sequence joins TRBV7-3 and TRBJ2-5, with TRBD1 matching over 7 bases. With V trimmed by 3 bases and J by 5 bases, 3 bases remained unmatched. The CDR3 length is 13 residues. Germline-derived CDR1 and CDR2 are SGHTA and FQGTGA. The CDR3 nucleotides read TGTGCCAGCAGCTTGGGCAGGGGGGAGACCCAGTACTTC. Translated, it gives CASSLGRGETQYF.

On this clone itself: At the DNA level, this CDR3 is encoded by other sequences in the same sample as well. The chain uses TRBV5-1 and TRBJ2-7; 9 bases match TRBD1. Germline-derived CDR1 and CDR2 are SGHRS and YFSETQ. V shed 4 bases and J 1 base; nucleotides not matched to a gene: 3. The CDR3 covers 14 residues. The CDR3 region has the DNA TGCGCCAGCAGCCCTGGACAGGGGTCCTACGAGCAGTACTTC. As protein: CASSPGQGSYEQYF.

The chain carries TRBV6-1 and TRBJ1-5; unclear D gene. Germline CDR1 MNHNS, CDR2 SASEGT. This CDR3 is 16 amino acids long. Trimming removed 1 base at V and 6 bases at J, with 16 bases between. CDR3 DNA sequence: TGTGCCAGCAGTGAAGGGACTCATCCTTCGGGTCAGCCCCAGCATTTT. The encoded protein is CASSEGTHPSGQPQHF.

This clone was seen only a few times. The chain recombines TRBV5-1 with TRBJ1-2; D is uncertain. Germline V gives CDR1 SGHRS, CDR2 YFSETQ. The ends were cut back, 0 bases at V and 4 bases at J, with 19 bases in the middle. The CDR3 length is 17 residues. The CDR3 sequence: CASSLDLTRRVTYGYTF. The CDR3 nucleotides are TGCGCCAGCAGCTTGGATTTAACACGCCGGGTGACCTATGGCTACACCTTC.

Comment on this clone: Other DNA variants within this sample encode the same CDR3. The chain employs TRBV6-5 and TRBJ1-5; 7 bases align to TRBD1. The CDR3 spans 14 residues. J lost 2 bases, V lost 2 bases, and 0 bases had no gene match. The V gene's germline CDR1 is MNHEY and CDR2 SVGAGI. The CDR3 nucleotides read TGTGCCAGCAGTTACGACAGGGGCAATCAGCCCCAGCATTTT. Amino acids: CASSYDRGNQPQHF.

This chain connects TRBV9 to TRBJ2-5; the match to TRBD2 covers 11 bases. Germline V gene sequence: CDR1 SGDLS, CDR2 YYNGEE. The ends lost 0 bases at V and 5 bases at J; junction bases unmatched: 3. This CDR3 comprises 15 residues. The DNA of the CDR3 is TGTGCCAGCAGCGTAGGTAGCGGGGGGGTGGAGACCCAGTACTTC. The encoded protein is CASSVGSGGVETQYF.

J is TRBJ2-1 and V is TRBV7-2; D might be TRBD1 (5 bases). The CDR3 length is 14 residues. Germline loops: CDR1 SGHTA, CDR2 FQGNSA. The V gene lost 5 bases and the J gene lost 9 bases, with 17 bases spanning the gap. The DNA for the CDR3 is TGTGCCAGCAGCAGAGACCGGGTAACAGGTGAGCAGTTCTTC. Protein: CASSRDRVTGEQFF.

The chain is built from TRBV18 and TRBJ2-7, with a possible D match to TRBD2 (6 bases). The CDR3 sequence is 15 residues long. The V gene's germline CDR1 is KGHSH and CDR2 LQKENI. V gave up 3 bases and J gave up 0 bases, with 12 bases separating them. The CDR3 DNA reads TGTGCCAGCTCACCCTTGGGGGGACCCTCCTACGAGCAGTACTTC. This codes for CASSPLGGPSYEQYF.

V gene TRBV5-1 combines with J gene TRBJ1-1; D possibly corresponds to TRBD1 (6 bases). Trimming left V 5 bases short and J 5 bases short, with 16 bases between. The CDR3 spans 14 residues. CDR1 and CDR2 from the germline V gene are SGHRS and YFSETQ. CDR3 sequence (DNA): TGCGCCAGCAGGATCGATGGGGGCGGGACTGAAGCTTTCTTT. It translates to CASRIDGGGTEAFF.

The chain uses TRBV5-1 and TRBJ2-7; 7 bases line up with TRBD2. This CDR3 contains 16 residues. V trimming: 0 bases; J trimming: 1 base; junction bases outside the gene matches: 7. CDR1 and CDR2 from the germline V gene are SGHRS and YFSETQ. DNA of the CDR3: TGCGCCAGCAGCTTGGCAGGGCAGGGAGGGTCCTACGAGCAGTACTTC. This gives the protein CASSLAGQGGSYEQYF.

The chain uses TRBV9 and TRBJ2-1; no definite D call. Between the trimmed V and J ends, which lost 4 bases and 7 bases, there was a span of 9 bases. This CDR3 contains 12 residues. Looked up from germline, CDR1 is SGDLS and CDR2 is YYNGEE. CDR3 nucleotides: TGTGCCAGCAGCCGTCGGGTAAATGAGCAGTTCTTC. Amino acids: CASSRRVNEQFF.